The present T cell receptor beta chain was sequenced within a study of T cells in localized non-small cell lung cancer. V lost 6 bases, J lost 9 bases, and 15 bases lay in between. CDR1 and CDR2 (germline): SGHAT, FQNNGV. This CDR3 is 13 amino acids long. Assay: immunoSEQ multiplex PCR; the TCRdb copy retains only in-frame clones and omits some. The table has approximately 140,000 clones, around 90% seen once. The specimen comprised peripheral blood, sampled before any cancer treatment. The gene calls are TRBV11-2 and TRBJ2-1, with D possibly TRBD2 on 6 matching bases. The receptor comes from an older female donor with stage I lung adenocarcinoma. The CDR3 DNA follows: TGTGCCAGCAGAGGGTCCGGGACTCCTGAGCAGTTCTTC. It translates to CASRGSGTPEQFF.